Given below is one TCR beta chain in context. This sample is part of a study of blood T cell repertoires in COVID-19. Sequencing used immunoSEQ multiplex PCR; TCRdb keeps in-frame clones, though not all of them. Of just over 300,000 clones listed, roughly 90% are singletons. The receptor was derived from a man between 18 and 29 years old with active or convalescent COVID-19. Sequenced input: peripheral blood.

This chain's CDR3 is CASRSTGLLMNTEAFF. As DNA, the CDR3 is TGCGCCAGCAGATCGACAGGGCTCCTCATGAACACTGAAGCTTTCTTT. The V call is TRBV5-1, the J call TRBJ1-1; 7 nucleotides agree with TRBD1. CDR3 length: 16 residues. Germline-derived CDR1 and CDR2 are SGHRS and YFSETQ. Trimming took 5 bases from V and 0 from J; bases not matched to a gene: 10.